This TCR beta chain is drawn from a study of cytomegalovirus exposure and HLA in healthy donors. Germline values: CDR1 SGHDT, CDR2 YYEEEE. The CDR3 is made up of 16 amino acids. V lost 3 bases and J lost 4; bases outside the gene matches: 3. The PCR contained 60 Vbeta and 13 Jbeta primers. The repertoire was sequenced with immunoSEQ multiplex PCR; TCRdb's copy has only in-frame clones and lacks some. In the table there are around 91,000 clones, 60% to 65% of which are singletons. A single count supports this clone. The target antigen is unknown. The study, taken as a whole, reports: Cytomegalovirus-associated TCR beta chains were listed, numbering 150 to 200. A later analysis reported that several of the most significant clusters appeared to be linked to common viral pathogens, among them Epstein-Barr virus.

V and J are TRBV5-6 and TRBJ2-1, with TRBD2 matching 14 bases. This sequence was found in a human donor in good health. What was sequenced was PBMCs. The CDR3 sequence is CASSSTSGGAYNEQFF. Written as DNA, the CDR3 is TGTGCCAGCAGCTCGACTAGCGGGGGGGCATACAATGAGCAGTTCTTC.